Sequencing of this T cell receptor beta chain was carried out in a study of early T cells in non-severe SARS-CoV-2 infection. The overall study: Sequenced bulk RNA came from whole blood that was unsorted, and chains were unpaired.

Germline assignment: CDR1 KGHSH and CDR2 LQKENI. The J segment lost 6 bases and the V segment lost 6 bases, leaving 17 bases of the junction unmatched. CDR3 size: 16 residues. Attached unique molecular identifiers marked individual cDNA molecules. In TCRdb, the 5' RACE reads were re-called with MiXCR into one record per CDR3 protein. This table has 70,000 or so distinct CDR3 sequences, less than 15% appearing once. This clonotype was counted a few times. V is TRBV18 and J is TRBJ2-7, with 7 bases matching TRBD2. This clonotype originated in an adult who was a healthcare worker with PCR-confirmed SARS-CoV-2 infection or an uninfected control (not recorded which). Sequenced sample: whole blood. The CDR3 loop is CASSPRRGGKPIEQYF. The CDR3 coding sequence is TGTGCCAGCTCTCCTCGAAGGGGAGGGAAACCCATCGAGCAGTACTTC.